What follows are 25 T cell receptor beta chains derived from one specimen sequenced in a study of T-cell memory formation after mild COVID-19. TCRdb re-called the 5' RACE reads with MiXCR, one entry per CDR3 protein. The sample has fewer than 50,000 distinct CDR3 sequences; around 12% are singletons. What was sequenced was PBMCs or a T cell subset sorted from them (not recorded which). All receptors come from a young man who had mild COVID-19 (a few samples of this study predate the infection). Cell type and time point are not known.

This clonotype turned up a few times. V is TRBV18 and J is TRBJ2-5, with a weak D call TRBD2 (5 bases). The CDR3 contains 13 residues. Germline V gene sequence: CDR1 KGHSH, CDR2 LQKENI. V shed 4 bases and J shed 3 bases, with 9 bases lying between them. DNA for the CDR3: TGTGCCAGCTCACTGAATAGCGAAGAGACCCAGTACTTC. As protein: CASSLNSEETQYF.

This clonotype was picked up many times. The chain is built from TRBV4-2 and TRBJ2-7, with D hard to call. The CDR3 sequence is 18 residues long. Germline CDR1 and CDR2: LGHNA and YNFKEQ. V lost 0 bases to trimming and J lost 3 bases, with 21 bases between them. The CDR3 bases are TGTGCCAGCAGCCAAGATTCGGCCTTCTCAGGATTGGACTACGAGCAGTACTTC. Amino acid sequence: CASSQDSAFSGLDYEQYF.

The chain employs TRBV7-9 and TRBJ2-7; D call uncertain. In germline, CDR1 is SEHNR, CDR2 FQNEAQ (reference sequence). Trimming removed 3 bases at V and 2 bases at J, with 14 bases between. There are 15 residues in the CDR3. CDR3 protein: CASSFGSLQTYEQYV. DNA of the CDR3: TGTGCCAGCAGCTTTGGGTCCTTACAGACCTACGAGCAGTACGTC.

This clonotype was recorded many times. The V gene is TRBV5-6, the J gene TRBJ2-1, with D possibly matching TRBD2 (5 bases). The CDR3 length is 14 residues. Trimming took off 2 bases at V and 9 bases at J, with 15 bases between the two ends. From germline, CDR1 is SGHDT and CDR2 YYEEEE. In DNA form, the CDR3 reads TGTGCCAGCAGCTTTGGTCATTATCGGGGTGAGCAGTTCTTC. This gives the protein CASSFGHYRGEQFF.

This clonotype was counted only a few times. The chain couples TRBV5-1 to TRBJ2-5; 10 bases fit TRBD2. V shed 0 bases and J 5 bases; nucleotides not matched to a gene: 4. CDR3 size: 15 residues. Germline V gene lookup returns CDR1 SGHRS and CDR2 YFSETQ. Here the CDR3 reads CASSLAGTSDETQYF. The CDR3 nucleotides read TGCGCCAGCAGCTTGGCCGGGACTAGCGATGAGACCCAGTACTTC.

This chain connects TRBV5-1 to TRBJ1-1, with 8 nucleotides matching TRBD1. The V segment lost 7 bases and the J segment 4 bases; nucleotides outside the gene matches: 15. The CDR3 is made up of 16 amino acids. Per germline, CDR1 SGHRS and CDR2 YFSETQ. CDR3 protein: CASESGGASLGTEAFF. CDR3 DNA: TGCGCCAGCGAATCAGGGGGCGCAAGTTTGGGCACTGAAGCTTTCTTT.

The sample holds many counts of this clonotype. The rearrangement links TRBV3-1 to TRBJ2-2, with D unresolved. Germline V CDR1 and CDR2: LGHDT, YNNKEL (reference sequence). The CDR3 has 21 amino acids. V lost 4 bases and J 2 bases, leaving 29 bases between the germline ends. The CDR3: CASSPTPGTTRRSTNTGELFF. Here the CDR3 DNA reads TGTGCCAGCAGCCCTACCCCGGGCACCACCAGGAGAAGTACAAACACCGGGGAGCTGTTTTTT.

V gene TRBV20-1 combines with J gene TRBJ2-7; TRBD1 aligns across 7 bases. V dropped 5 bases and J dropped 3; count of bases not matched to a gene: 7. The CDR3 is 13 amino acids. Looked up from germline, CDR1 is DFQATT and CDR2 is SNEGSKA (reference sequence). CDR3 residues: CSAPRGTNYEQYF. CDR3 DNA: TGCAGTGCTCCCAGGGGGACGAACTACGAGCAGTACTTC.

At least ten counts were recorded for this clonotype. This rearrangement joins TRBV5-1 to TRBJ2-2, with D possibly TRBD1 on 6 matching bases. Germline V gene sequence: CDR1 SGHRS, CDR2 YFSETQ. The CDR3 contains 14 residues. Trimming pared 1 base from V and 8 bases from J, leaving 12 bases between. The CDR3 DNA reads TGCGCCAGCAGCTTGACTGGGACAAGGGGGGAGCTGTTTTTT. Translated, it gives CASSLTGTRGELFF.

This clonotype was detected ten times or more. V usage is TRBV7-2 and J usage is TRBJ2-7, with D maybe TRBD1 (6 bases). The CDR3 contains 16 residues. In germline, CDR1 is SGHTA, CDR2 FQGNSA. The V end was cut by 2 bases, the J end by 0 bases, with 14 bases between. The CDR3 sequence is CASSLSWDTSSYEQYF. CDR3 sequence (DNA): TGTGCCAGCAGCTTATCGTGGGACACGAGCTCCTACGAGCAGTACTTC.

This clonotype showed up just a few times. The genes are TRBV19 and TRBJ2-3, with 7 bases that match TRBD2. The CDR3 has 16 amino acids. The trim removed 6 bases at V and 1 base at J, leaving 10 bases unmatched. Germline V gene sequence: CDR1 LNHDA, CDR2 SQIVND (reference sequence). Written as DNA, the CDR3 is TGTGCCAGTAGAACGGACCGGGAGGCGGGCACAGATACGCAGTATTTT. Protein product: CASRTDREAGTDTQYF.

The chain links TRBV3-1 to TRBJ1-1; D is undetermined. The ends were cut back, 4 bases at V and 1 base at J, with 7 bases in the middle. The CDR3 extends over 13 amino acids. The germline gives CDR1 LGHDT, CDR2 YNNKEL (reference sequence). The CDR3 is CASSPWGNTEAFF. The CDR3 nucleotides read TGTGCCAGCAGCCCTTGGGGGAACACTGAAGCTTTCTTT.

The chain recombines TRBV12-5 with TRBJ2-7, with D uncertain. Trimming removed 6 bases from V and 4 bases from J, with 7 bases in between. This CDR3 comprises 11 residues. From germline, CDR1 is LGHNT and CDR2 FRNRAP. CDR3 in amino acids: CASGVVYEQYF. CDR3 DNA: TGTGCTAGTGGGGTGGTTTACGAGCAGTACTTC.

This clonotype was seen a handful of times. The chain employs TRBV7-8 and TRBJ2-1; TRBD1 is a possible D gene (6 bases). CDR3 length equals 15 residues. Trimming cost V 1 base and J 5 bases, with 12 bases left between them. Germline V lookup: CDR1 SGHVS, CDR2 FQNEAQ. In DNA form, the CDR3 reads TGTGCCAGCAGCTTAGGGCTTCCAGGGGACAATGAGCAGTTCTTC. It specifies CASSLGLPGDNEQFF.

This clonotype has ten or more counts. The V gene is TRBV7-8, the J gene TRBJ2-7; TRBD1 agrees at 7 bases. The length of the CDR3 is 14 residues. The V gene end was trimmed by 8 bases and the J gene end by 2 bases; junction bases not matched to a gene: 9. From germline, CDR1 is SGHVS and CDR2 FQNEAQ. The CDR3 nucleotides are TGTGCCAGCCAGGGGGACAGCGCAACCTACGAGCAGTACTTC. Translated: CASQGDSATYEQYF.

This clonotype was counted between two and nine times. This rearrangement joins TRBV7-2 to TRBJ2-1; 10 bases agree with TRBD2. The CDR3 length is 15 residues. The ends lost 6 bases at V and 9 bases at J; junction bases unmatched: 11. Germline CDR1 reads SGHTA; CDR2 reads FQGNSA. CDR3 DNA: TGTGCCAGCAGAATTGGGCTAGCGGGGGTCTTTGAGCAGTTCTTC. Translated, it gives CASRIGLAGVFEQFF. The entire variable domain, with the rest obtained from reference TRBV7-2 and TRBJ2-1, is as follows: GAGVSQSPSNKVTEKGKDVELRCDPISGHTALYWYRQSLGQGLEFLIYFQGNSAPDKSGLPSDRFSAERTGGSVSTLTIQRTQQEDSAVYLCASRIGLAGVFEQFFGPGTRLTVL.

This clonotype appeared many times. The V and J genes are TRBV5-1 and TRBJ2-3; 8 bases fit TRBD2. Germline V CDR1 and CDR2: SGHRS, YFSETQ. J gave up 5 bases and V 0 bases, and 8 bases lay outside the gene matches. CDR3 size: 16 residues. The CDR3 here is CASSLEYGGAGDTQYF. The CDR3 nucleotides are TGCGCCAGCAGCTTGGAATACGGGGGGGCAGGAGATACGCAGTATTTT.

The J gene is TRBJ1-4, the V gene TRBV5-1; D is uncertain. The length of the CDR3 is 12 residues. In germline, CDR1 is SGHRS, CDR2 YFSETQ. V was trimmed by 3 bases and J by 5 bases, leaving 5 bases between them. The chain's CDR3 is CASSSENEKLFF. CDR3 nucleotide sequence: TGCGCCAGCAGCTCCGAGAATGAAAAACTGTTTTTT.

The chain links TRBV30 to TRBJ2-5; 8 positions match TRBD1. CDR3 length equals 14 residues. The germline gives CDR1 GTSNPN, CDR2 SVGIG (reference sequence). With 0 bases clipped from V and 7 bases from J, the junction kept 7 bases outside the gene matches. The CDR3 spells CAWSVGGGTGTQYF. Written as DNA, the CDR3 is TGTGCCTGGAGTGTAGGAGGTGGGACAGGGACCCAGTACTTC.

This clonotype was counted ten times or more. This chain joins TRBV7-2 and TRBJ2-3; TRBD2 might be the D (5 bases). V lost 5 bases, J lost 0 bases, and 9 bases lay in between. This CDR3 is 14 amino acids long. The germline CDR1 and CDR2 sequences are SGHTA and FQGNSA. CDR3 sequence: CASSPDSSTDTQYF. CDR3 DNA sequence: TGTGCCAGCAGCCCGGACTCTAGCACAGATACGCAGTATTTT.

In its sample, this clonotype was seen a few times. The V gene is TRBV12-3 or TRBV12-4, the J gene TRBJ1-2; 8 bases fit TRBD1. This CDR3 region has 13 residues. The V segment lost 6 bases and the J segment 7 bases; nucleotides outside the gene matches: 7. The DNA of the CDR3 is TGTGCCAGCAGACCAGACAGGGGCCTTGGCTACACCTTC. Translated, it gives CASRPDRGLGYTF.

Notes on this clonotype: The junction departs from germline at one end; a sequencing error may be responsible. V and J are TRBV7-2 and TRBJ1-6; possibly TRBD1 for D (5 bases). Germline V gene data show CDR1 as SGHTA and CDR2 as FQGNSA. CDR3 length: 13 amino acids. CDR3 nucleotide sequence: TGTGCCAGCAGCCCCCAGGGTGGATCACACCTCCACTTT. It codes for CASSPQGGSHLHF.

The chain has TRBV7-9 and TRBJ1-1, with D perhaps TRBD1 (6 bases). The V gene lost 3 bases and the J gene lost 7 bases, with 12 bases spanning the gap. This CDR3 comprises 13 residues. The germline gives CDR1 SEHNR, CDR2 FQNEAQ (reference sequence). The CDR3: CASSFWTESEAFF. The CDR3, as DNA: TGTGCCAGCAGCTTTTGGACAGAAAGTGAAGCTTTCTTT.

This clonotype was detected many times. This sequence joins TRBV24-1 and TRBJ2-7; D uncertain. The CDR3 is 14 amino acids. The V and J ends lost 10 bases and 2 bases respectively, with 17 bases between them. The germline V gene encodes CDR1 KGHDR and CDR2 SFDVKD. The CDR3 loop is CATNPAERAYEQYF. The CDR3 region has the DNA TGTGCCACGAACCCGGCAGAAAGGGCCTACGAGCAGTACTTC.

The table lists this clonotype with a few counts. The chain joins TRBV5-1 to TRBJ1-3; D is ambiguous. From germline, CDR1 is SGHRS and CDR2 YFSETQ. The CDR3 loop spans 13 amino acids. The V end was cut by 0 bases, the J end by 4 bases, with 5 bases between. The CDR3 spells CASSLGQGNTIYF. The CDR3 coding sequence is TGCGCCAGCAGCTTGGGGCAGGGAAACACCATATATTTT. Together with reference TRBV5-1 and TRBJ1-3, the CDR3 gives the full variable domain: KAGVTQTPRYLIKTRGQQVTLSCSPISGHRSVSWYQQTPGQGLQFLFEYFSETQRNKGNFPGRFSGRQFSNSRSEMNVSTLELGDSALYLCASSLGQGNTIYFGEGSWLTVV.